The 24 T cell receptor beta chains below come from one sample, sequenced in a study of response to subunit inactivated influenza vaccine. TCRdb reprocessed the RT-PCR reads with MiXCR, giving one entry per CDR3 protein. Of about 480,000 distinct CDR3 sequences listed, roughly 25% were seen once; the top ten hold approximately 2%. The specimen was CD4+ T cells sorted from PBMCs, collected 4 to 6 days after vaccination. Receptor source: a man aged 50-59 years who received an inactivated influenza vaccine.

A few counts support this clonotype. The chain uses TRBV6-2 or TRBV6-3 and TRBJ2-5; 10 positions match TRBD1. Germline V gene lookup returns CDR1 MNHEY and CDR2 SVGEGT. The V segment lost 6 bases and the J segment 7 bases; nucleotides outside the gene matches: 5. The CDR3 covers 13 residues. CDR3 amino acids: CASRTGQGGTQYF. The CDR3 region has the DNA TGTGCCAGCAGAACCGGACAGGGGGGGACCCAGTACTTC.

The CDR3 nucleotides are TGCAGTGCTAGAGAGGGCAGGAGATGGAACACTGAAGCTTTCTTT. Protein: CSAREGRRWNTEAFF. The V call is TRBV20-1, the J call TRBJ1-1; D gene uncertain. CDR1 is DFQATT and CDR2 is SNEGSKA in the germline V gene (reference sequence). The CDR3 spans 15 residues. V lost 0 bases and J lost 1, with 12 bases in between.

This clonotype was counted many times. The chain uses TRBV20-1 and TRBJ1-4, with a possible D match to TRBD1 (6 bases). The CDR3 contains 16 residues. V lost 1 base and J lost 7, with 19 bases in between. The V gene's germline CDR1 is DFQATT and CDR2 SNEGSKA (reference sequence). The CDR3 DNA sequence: TGCAGTGCTAGAGGCCGTGACGGGGGCGAGGGTGAAAAACTGTTTTTT. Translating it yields CSARGRDGGEGEKLFF.

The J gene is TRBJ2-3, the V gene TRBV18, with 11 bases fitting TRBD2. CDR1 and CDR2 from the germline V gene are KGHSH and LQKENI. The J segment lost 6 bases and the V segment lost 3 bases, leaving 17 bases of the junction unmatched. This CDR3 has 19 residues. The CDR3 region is CASSPGQGILAGVADTQYF. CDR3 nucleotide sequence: TGTGCCAGCTCACCGGGACAGGGTATACTAGCGGGAGTAGCGGATACGCAGTATTTT. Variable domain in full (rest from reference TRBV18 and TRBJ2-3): NAGVMQNPRHLVRRRGQEARLRCSPMKGHSHVYWYRQLPEEGLKFMVYLQKENIIDESGMPKERFSAEFPKEGPSILRIQQVVRGDSAAYFCASSPGQGILAGVADTQYFGPGTRLTVL.

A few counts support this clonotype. CDR3 bases: TGTGCCAGCAGCTTAGATGGGAGTGGGACCCAGTACTTC. Protein product: CASSLDGSGTQYF. The chain recombines TRBV7-3 with TRBJ2-5; the D gene is possibly TRBD2 (5 bases). This CDR3 region has 13 residues. From germline, CDR1 is SGHTA and CDR2 FQGTGA. V lost 2 bases to trimming and J lost 7 bases, with 11 bases between them.

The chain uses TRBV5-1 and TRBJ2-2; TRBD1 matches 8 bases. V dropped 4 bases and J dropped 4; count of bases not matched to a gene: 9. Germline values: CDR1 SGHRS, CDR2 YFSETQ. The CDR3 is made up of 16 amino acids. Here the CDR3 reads CASSLIQGDGTGELFF. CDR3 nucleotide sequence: TGCGCCAGCAGCCTTATACAGGGGGATGGCACCGGGGAGCTGTTTTTT.

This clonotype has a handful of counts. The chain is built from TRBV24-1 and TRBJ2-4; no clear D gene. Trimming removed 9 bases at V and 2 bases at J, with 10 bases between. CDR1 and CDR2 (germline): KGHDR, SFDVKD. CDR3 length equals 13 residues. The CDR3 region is CATPLQPKNIQYF. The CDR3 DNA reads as TGTGCCACCCCTCTGCAGCCCAAAAACATTCAGTACTTC.

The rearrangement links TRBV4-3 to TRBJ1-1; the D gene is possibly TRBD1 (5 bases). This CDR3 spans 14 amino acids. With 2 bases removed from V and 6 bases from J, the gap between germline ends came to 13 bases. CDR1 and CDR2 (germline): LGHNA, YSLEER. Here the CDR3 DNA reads TGCGCCAGCAGCCAACATTCCGGGGGTTCTGAAGCTTTCTTT. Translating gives CASSQHSGGSEAFF.

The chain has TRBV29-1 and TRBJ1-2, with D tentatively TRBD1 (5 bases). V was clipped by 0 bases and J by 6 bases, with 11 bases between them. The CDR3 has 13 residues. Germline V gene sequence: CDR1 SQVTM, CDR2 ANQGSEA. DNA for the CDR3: TGCAGCGTTGAAGACCCAGGGTCTAATGGCTACACCTTC. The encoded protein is CSVEDPGSNGYTF.

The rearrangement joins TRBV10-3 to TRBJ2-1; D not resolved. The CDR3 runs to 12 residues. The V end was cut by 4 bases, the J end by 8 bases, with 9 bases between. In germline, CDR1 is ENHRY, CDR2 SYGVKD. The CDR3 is CAISGNIYEQFF. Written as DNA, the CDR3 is TGTGCCATCAGTGGGAACATTTATGAGCAGTTCTTC.

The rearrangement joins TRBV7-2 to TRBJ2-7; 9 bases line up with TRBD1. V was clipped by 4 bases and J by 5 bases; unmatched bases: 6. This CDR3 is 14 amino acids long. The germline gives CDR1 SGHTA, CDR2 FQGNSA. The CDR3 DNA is TGTGCCAGCAGCTCCGGACAGGGGACGGACGAGCAGTACTTC. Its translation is CASSSGQGTDEQYF.

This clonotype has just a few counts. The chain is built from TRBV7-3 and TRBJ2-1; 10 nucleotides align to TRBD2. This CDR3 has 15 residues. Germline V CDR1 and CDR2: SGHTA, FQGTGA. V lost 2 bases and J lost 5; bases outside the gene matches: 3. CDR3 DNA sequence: TGTGCCAGCAGCTTATCCGGGACTAGCGACAATGAGCAGTTCTTC. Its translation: CASSLSGTSDNEQFF.

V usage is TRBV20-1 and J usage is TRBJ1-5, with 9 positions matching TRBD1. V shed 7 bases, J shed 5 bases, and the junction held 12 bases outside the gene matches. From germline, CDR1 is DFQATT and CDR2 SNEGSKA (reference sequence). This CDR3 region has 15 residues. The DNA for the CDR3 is TGCAGTGTTAGCGGACAGGGGCTTTTCGATCAGCCCCAGCATTTT. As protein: CSVSGQGLFDQPQHF.

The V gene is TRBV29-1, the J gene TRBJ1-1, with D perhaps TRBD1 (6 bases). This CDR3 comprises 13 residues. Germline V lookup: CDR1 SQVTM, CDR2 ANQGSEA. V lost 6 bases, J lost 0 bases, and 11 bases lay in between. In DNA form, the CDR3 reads TGCAGCGTCGCAGACAGGATGAACACTGAAGCTTTCTTT. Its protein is CSVADRMNTEAFF.

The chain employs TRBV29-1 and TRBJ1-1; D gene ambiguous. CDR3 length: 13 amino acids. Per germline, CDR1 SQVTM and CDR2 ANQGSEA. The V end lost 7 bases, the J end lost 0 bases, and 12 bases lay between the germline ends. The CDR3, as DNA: TGCAGCGGAACGGCCGGGGTGAACACTGAAGCTTTCTTT. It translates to CSGTAGVNTEAFF.

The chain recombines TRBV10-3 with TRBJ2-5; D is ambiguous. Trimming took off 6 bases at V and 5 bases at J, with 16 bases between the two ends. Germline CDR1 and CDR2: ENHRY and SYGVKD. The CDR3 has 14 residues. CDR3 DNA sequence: TGTGCCATCAGCCCCGGGTACCTGTGCGAGACCCAGTACTTC. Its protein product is CAISPGYLCETQYF.

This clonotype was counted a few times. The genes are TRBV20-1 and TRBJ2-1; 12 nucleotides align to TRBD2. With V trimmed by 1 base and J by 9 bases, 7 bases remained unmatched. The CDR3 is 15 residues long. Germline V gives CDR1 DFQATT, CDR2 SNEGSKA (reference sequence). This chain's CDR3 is CSARGLAGVEGEQFF. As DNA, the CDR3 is TGCAGTGCTAGAGGACTAGCGGGAGTGGAGGGTGAGCAGTTCTTC.

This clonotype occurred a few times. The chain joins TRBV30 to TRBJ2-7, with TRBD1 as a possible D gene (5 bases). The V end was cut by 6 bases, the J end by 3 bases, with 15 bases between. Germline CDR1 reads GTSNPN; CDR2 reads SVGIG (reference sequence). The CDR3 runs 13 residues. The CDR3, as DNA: TGTGCCTGCCTGATCCCCCAGGGCTACGAGCAGTACTTC. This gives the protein CACLIPQGYEQYF.

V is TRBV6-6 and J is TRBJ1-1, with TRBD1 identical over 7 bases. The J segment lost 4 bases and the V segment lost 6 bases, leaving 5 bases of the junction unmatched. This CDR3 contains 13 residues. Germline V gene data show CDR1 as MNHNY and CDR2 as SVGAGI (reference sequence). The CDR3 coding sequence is TGTGCCAGCAGCCGGACAGGCTCCACTGAAGCTTTCTTT. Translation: CASSRTGSTEAFF.

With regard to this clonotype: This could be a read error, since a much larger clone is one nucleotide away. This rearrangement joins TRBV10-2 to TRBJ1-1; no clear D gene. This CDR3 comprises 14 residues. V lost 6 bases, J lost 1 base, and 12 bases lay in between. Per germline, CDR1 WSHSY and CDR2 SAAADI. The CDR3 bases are TGCGCCAGCAGATTCCAGACTGGGAACACTGAAGCTTTCTTT. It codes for CASRFQTGNTEAFF.

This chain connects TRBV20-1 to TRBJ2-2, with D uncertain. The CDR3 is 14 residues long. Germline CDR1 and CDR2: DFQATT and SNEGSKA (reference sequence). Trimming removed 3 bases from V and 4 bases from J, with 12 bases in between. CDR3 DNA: TGCAGTGCTAGTCGGCTTGGGCGCACCGGGGAGCTGTTTTTT. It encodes CSASRLGRTGELFF.

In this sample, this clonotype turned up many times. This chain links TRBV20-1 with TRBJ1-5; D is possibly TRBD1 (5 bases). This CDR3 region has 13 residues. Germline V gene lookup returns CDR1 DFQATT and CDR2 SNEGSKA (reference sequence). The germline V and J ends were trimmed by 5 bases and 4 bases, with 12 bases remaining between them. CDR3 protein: CSALQGGNQPQHF. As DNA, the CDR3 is TGCAGTGCTCTTCAGGGTGGGAATCAGCCCCAGCATTTT.

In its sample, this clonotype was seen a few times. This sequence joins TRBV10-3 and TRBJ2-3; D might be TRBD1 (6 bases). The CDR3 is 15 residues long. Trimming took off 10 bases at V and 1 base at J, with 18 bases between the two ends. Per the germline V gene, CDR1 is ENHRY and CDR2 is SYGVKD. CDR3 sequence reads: CATVRGAGGTDTQYF. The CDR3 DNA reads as TGTGCCACCGTCCGGGGCGCAGGGGGCACAGATACGCAGTATTTT.

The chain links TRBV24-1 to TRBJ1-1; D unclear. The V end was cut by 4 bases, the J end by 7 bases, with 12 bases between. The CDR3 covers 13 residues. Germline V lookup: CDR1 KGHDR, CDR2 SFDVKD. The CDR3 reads CATSDPPGNEAFF. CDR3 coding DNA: TGTGCCACCAGTGACCCCCCGGGGAATGAAGCTTTCTTT.